This is a list of T cell receptor beta chains from one sample in a study of cytomegalovirus exposure and HLA in healthy donors. The protocol was immunoSEQ multiplex PCR, while the TCRdb copy is restricted to in-frame clones and leaves out a portion. The data contain approximately 190,000 clones, about four fifths of them singletons. Specimen: PBMCs. The receptors shown here come from a man in his forties in good health and CMV-seropositive. The CDR3 runs from the conserved cysteine through the conserved F or W. The D gene is left open where the match is weak. Clone sizes are given selectively: once, few, many, or a class where the clone is expanded.

17,-,TRBD1,TRBJ2-7,TRBV11-2,TGTGCCAGCAGCTCCTCCTCGGGACAGGTCTTCCTAACCGAGCAGTACTTC,CASSSSSGQVFLTEQYF
15,-,TRBD2,TRBJ2-7,TRBV7-9,TGTGCCAGCAGCCCCTCGGGACTAGCGGTCTACGAGCAGTACTTC,CASSPSGLAVYEQYF
13,-,TRBD2,TRBJ2-1,TRBV29-1,TGCAGCGTTGGGACTAGCGTAGGAAATGAGCAGTTCTTC,CSVGTSVGNEQFF
14,-,-,TRBJ1-5,TRBV7-8,TGTGCCAGCAGCTTACAGGGCAGCAATCAGCCCCAGCATTTT,CASSLQGSNQPQHF
15,-,-,TRBJ2-5,TRBV15,TGTGCCACCAGCGGACCGGGACTCACTCAAGAGACCCAGTACTTC,CATSGPGLTQETQYF
14,-,TRBD1,TRBJ1-5,TRBV28,TGTGCCAGCAGTTTAGGACAGGGGATCGAGCCCCAGCATTTT,CASSLGQGIEPQHF
15,-,TRBD2,TRBJ2-3,TRBV7-3,TGTGCCAGCAGCTCGTTAGCGGGCCCCACAGATACGCAGTATTTT,CASSSLAGPTDTQYF
14,few,-,TRBJ2-7,TRBV6-4,TGTGCCAGCAGTGAGGGTTTAGCGTCCTACGAGCAGTACTTC,CASSEGLASYEQYF
16,-,TRBD1,TRBJ2-5,TRBV19,TGTGCCAGTAGTACCGACACCGGGACAGGCCAAGAGACCCAGTACTTC,CASSTDTGTGQETQYF
13,-,-,TRBJ2-3,TRBV5-1,TGCGCCAGCAGCTTGGGATCGGGAGATACGCAGTATTTT,CASSLGSGDTQYF
16,-,-,TRBJ2-7,TRBV5-1,TGCGCCAGCAGCTTGGGGGAGGAGCGGGGACACTACGAGCAGTACTTC,CASSLGEERGHYEQYF
14,-,-,TRBJ1-1,TRBV23-1,TGCGCCAGCAGTCAATGGAGCGGGCTCTCTGAAGCTTTCTTT,CASSQWSGLSEAFF
12,-,-,TRBJ1-4,TRBV10-1,TGCGCCAGCATTAAGTGCGAGGAAAAACTGTTTTTT,CASIKCEEKLFF
15,-,-,TRBJ2-7,TRBV7-9,TGTGCCAGCAGCCCAGATCAGGGGTTCACCTACGAGCAGTACTTC,CASSPDQGFTYEQYF
16,-,TRBD1,TRBJ2-3,TRBV5-5,TGTGCCAGCAGCAAGGGGGCGGCTATTAGCACAGATACGCAGTATTTT,CASSKGAAISTDTQYF
15,-,TRBD1,TRBJ1-5,TRBV7-2,TGTGCCAGCAGCGCAGGGGGAAGTAGCAATCAGCCCCAGCATTTT,CASSAGGSSNQPQHF
13,-,-,TRBJ2-1,TRBV6-5,TGTGCCAGCAGTTACTCTAGTTACAATGAGCAGTTCTTC,CASSYSSYNEQFF
19,-,TRBD2,TRBJ2-7,TRBV7-2,TGTGCCAGCAGCCCTCCTCCAGCGGGAGTTTTATTGTGGGGGCTCGGGCAGTACTTC,CASSPPPAGVLLWGLGQYF
18,-,TRBD2,TRBJ2-2,TRBV7-2,TGTGCCAGCAGCTTAGGGCTAGCGGGAGGAACTAACACCGGGGAGCTGTTTTTT,CASSLGLAGGTNTGELFF
19,-,TRBD2,TRBJ2-2,TRBV27,TGTGCCAGCAGTTTCTCGCGGTGGTCTAGCGGGAGGAACACCGGGGAGCTGTTTTTT,CASSFSRWSSGRNTGELFF
14,-,-,TRBJ1-2,TRBV19,TGTGCCAGTAGTAAAGACCGAGAGGTCAATGGCTACACCTTC,CASSKDREVNGYTF
18,-,-,TRBJ1-2,TRBV28,TGTGCCAGCAGTTTACTCTTCGGGCAGGGCGACAGTAACTATGGCTACACCTTC,CASSLLFGQGDSNYGYTF
16,-,-,TRBJ2-7,TRBV4-1,TGCGCCAGCAGCCAAGATACTTTGCAGGGTATATACGAGCAGTACTTC,CASSQDTLQGIYEQYF
15,-,-,TRBJ2-2,TRBV6-5,TGTGCCAGCAGTCGTCCCGGGACTGGGGCCGGGGAGCTGTTTTTT,CASSRPGTGAGELFF
13,-,-,TRBJ2-7,TRBV11-2,TGTGCCAGCAGCTTAGGCAGAACCTACGAGCAGTACTTC,CASSLGRTYEQYF
15,-,TRBD2,TRBJ2-5,TRBV9,TGTGCCAGCAGCCCGGGCGGCGGGAGTAAAGAGACCCAGTACTTC,CASSPGGGSKETQYF